The 22 T cell receptor beta chains below come from one sample, sequenced in a study of blood T cell repertoires in COVID-19. This table comes from immunoSEQ multiplex PCR, and its TCRdb copy is limited to in-frame clones, with some not included. Found here are approximately 60,000 clones, 75% to 85% of them singletons; the top ten hold roughly 18%. Sequenced material: peripheral blood. These receptors were taken from a human donor in a cohort sampled during active COVID-19.

This chain joins TRBV4-3 and TRBJ2-2, with a possible D match to TRBD2 (7 bases). Germline CDR1 is LGHNA and CDR2 is YSLEER. V lost 4 bases, J lost 0 bases, and 9 bases lay in between. This CDR3 has 15 residues. The DNA for the CDR3 is TGCGCCAGCAGCCTAGGGGGGGCGAACACCGGGGAGCTGTTTTTT. Its protein is CASSLGGANTGELFF.

The chain joins TRBV6-2 or TRBV6-3 to TRBJ1-6, with D possibly being TRBD1 (5 bases). V was trimmed by 0 bases and J by 9 bases, leaving 15 bases between them. This CDR3 has 16 residues. The germline CDR1 and CDR2 sequences are MNHEY and SVGEGT. The CDR3 nucleotides read TGTGCCAGCAGTTACTCCACGAGGGGAGGGCCTTCACCCCTCCACTTT. It codes for CASSYSTRGGPSPLHF.

This chain connects TRBV29-1 to TRBJ2-5; a possible D gene is TRBD1 (6 bases). Germline CDR1 reads SQVTM; CDR2 reads ANQGSEA. The CDR3 length is 14 residues. The V gene lost 2 bases and the J gene lost 5 bases, with 15 bases spanning the gap. For the CDR3, the DNA is TGCAGCGTTGAAAAGGCAGGGGTCGGGGAGACCCAGTACTTC. Encoded protein: CSVEKAGVGETQYF.

The rearrangement joins TRBV4-1 to TRBJ1-1; 7 bases agree with TRBD1. The CDR3 runs to 14 residues. The junction had 6 bases not matched to a gene; V was cut back by 3 bases and J by 5 bases. Germline loops: CDR1 MGHRA, CDR2 YSYEKL. The CDR3 loop reads CASSQFPGGTEAFF. Written as DNA, the CDR3 is TGCGCCAGCAGCCAGTTCCCAGGGGGGACTGAAGCTTTCTTT.

The J gene is TRBJ2-7, the V gene TRBV7-3; no clear D gene. CDR1 is SGHTA and CDR2 is FQGTGA in the germline V gene. The CDR3 sequence is 13 residues long. V lost 0 bases to trimming and J lost 1 base, with 4 bases between them. CDR3 amino acids: CASSLTQSYEQYF. In DNA form, the CDR3 reads TGTGCCAGCAGCTTAACCCAATCCTACGAGCAGTACTTC.

The chain has TRBV4-2 and TRBJ2-6; D uncertain. The CDR3 spans 14 residues. V was cut by 4 bases and J by 0 bases, with 4 bases left in between. Germline V gene sequence: CDR1 LGHNA, CDR2 YNFKEQ. The CDR3 loop is CASSPYSGANVLTF. Written as DNA, the CDR3 is TGTGCCAGCAGCCCTTACTCTGGGGCCAACGTCCTGACTTTC.

The gene calls are TRBV19 and TRBJ2-2; possibly TRBD1 for D (6 bases). CDR3 length equals 17 residues. V was clipped by 3 bases and J by 4 bases, with 18 bases between them. Germline V gene lookup returns CDR1 LNHDA and CDR2 SQIVND (reference sequence). The CDR3 sequence is CASSISQYRVGTGELFF. Written as DNA, the CDR3 is TGTGCCAGTAGTATCTCCCAGTACAGGGTAGGCACCGGGGAGCTGTTTTTT.

The chain uses TRBV7-6 and TRBJ2-3, with TRBD2 identical over 11 bases. Germline V CDR1 and CDR2: SGHVS, FNYEAQ. V trimming: 4 bases; J trimming: 1 base; junction bases outside the gene matches: 7. The CDR3 has 17 amino acids. CDR3 in amino acids: CASSYNSGGAGTDTQYF. The CDR3 DNA follows: TGTGCCAGCAGCTACAATAGCGGGGGGGCCGGCACAGATACGCAGTATTTT.

The chain couples TRBV19 to TRBJ2-3, with TRBD2 matching over 7 bases. This CDR3 region has 15 residues. From germline, CDR1 is LNHDA and CDR2 SQIVND (reference sequence). Germline trimming cut 3 bases from V and 6 bases from J; bases unmatched to any gene: 9. CDR3 loop: CASSIQRGMHDTQYF. CDR3 nucleotides: TGTGCCAGTAGTATCCAGCGGGGAATGCATGATACGCAGTATTTT. The whole variable domain, remainder taken from reference TRBV19 and TRBJ2-3, is DGGITQSPKYLFRKEGQNVTLSCEQNLNHDAMYWYRQDPGQGLRLIYYSQIVNDFQKGDIAEGYSVSREKKESFPLTVTSAQKNPTAFYLCASSIQRGMHDTQYFGPGTRLTVL.

V and J are TRBV19 and TRBJ1-2; no clear D. The CDR3 loop spans 11 amino acids. Germline V gene data show CDR1 as LNHDA and CDR2 as SQIVND (reference sequence). Trimming left V 7 bases short and J 2 bases short, with 5 bases between. The CDR3 DNA sequence: TGTGCCAGTACTACCAACTATGGCTACACCTTC. As protein: CASTTNYGYTF.

This clone showed up just once. This sequence joins TRBV24-1 and TRBJ1-5; TRBD1 matches at 10 bases. The CDR3 has 14 residues. The V segment lost 8 bases and the J segment 4 bases; nucleotides outside the gene matches: 4. Germline V gene sequence: CDR1 KGHDR, CDR2 SFDVKD. The CDR3 reads CATMGQGWNQPQHF. CDR3 DNA: TGTGCCACCATGGGACAGGGGTGGAATCAGCCCCAGCATTTT.

The gene calls are TRBV19 and TRBJ1-5; tentative D call: TRBD1 (5 bases). V was pared by 5 bases and J by 2 bases, with 7 bases between. CDR1 is LNHDA, CDR2 SQIVND, per germline (reference sequence). The CDR3 length is 13 residues. CDR3 protein: CASSETGNQPQHF. The CDR3 DNA is TGTGCCAGTAGTGAGACAGGCAATCAGCCCCAGCATTTT.

This rearrangement joins TRBV4-2 to TRBJ2-2; 8 bases are a match to TRBD2. The CDR3 runs 16 residues. V dropped 1 base and J dropped 0; count of bases not matched to a gene: 1. Germline V gene data show CDR1 as LGHNA and CDR2 as YNFKEQ. The CDR3 bases are TGTGCCAGCAGCCAAGGACTAGCGACGAACACCGGGGAGCTGTTTTTT. Amino acids: CASSQGLATNTGELFF.

The V and J genes are TRBV6-4 and TRBJ2-4, with 10 nucleotides matching TRBD2. The CDR3 is 16 amino acids. V was pared by 3 bases and J by 4 bases, with 6 bases of the junction left unmatched. Germline CDR1 is MRHNA and CDR2 is SNTAGT. The CDR3 loop is CASSDLLAGAKNIQYF. In nucleotides, the CDR3 is TGTGCCAGCAGTGATCTTCTAGCGGGGGCTAAAAACATTCAGTACTTC.

This chain uses TRBV25-1 with TRBJ2-3, with TRBD1 matching over 8 bases. J gave up 1 base and V 6 bases, and 9 bases lay outside the gene matches. This CDR3 has 16 residues. Germline CDR1 is MGHDK and CDR2 is SYGVNS. The CDR3 region is CASRHSQGVGTDTQYF. DNA of the CDR3: TGTGCCAGCAGGCACTCACAGGGGGTTGGCACAGATACGCAGTATTTT.

The chain joins TRBV19 to TRBJ1-1, with 7 nucleotides matching TRBD1. The V gene's germline CDR1 is LNHDA and CDR2 SQIVND (reference sequence). The CDR3 covers 14 residues. The junction had 7 bases not matched to a gene; V was cut back by 5 bases and J by 4 bases. The CDR3 DNA reads as TGTGCCAGTAGTCCCAGGGGGTCCAGCACTGAAGCTTTCTTT. Its translation: CASSPRGSSTEAFF. Drawing the rest from reference TRBV19 and TRBJ1-1, the complete variable domain is DGGITQSPKYLFRKEGQNVTLSCEQNLNHDAMYWYRQDPGQGLRLIYYSQIVNDFQKGDIAEGYSVSREKKESFPLTVTSAQKNPTAFYLCASSPRGSSTEAFFGQGTRLTVV.

This chain joins TRBV15 and TRBJ2-4; 11 bases are shared with TRBD1. Germline V gene data show CDR1 as LNHNV and CDR2 as YYDKDF (reference sequence). V shed 0 bases, J shed 1 base, and the junction held 2 bases outside the gene matches. The CDR3 has 17 amino acids. CDR3 nucleotides: TGTGCCACCAGCAGAGAGGGACAGGGGGTCGCCAAAAACATTCAGTACTTC. It codes for CATSREGQGVAKNIQYF.

The chain uses TRBV7-2 and TRBJ1-3; perhaps TRBD1 as D (6 bases). This CDR3 has 13 amino acids. V was shortened by 7 bases and J by 4 bases, with 11 bases between the two germline ends. Germline CDR1 SGHTA, CDR2 FQGNSA. CDR3 protein: CASTTGQGNTIYF. CDR3 DNA sequence: TGTGCCAGCACAACCGGACAGGGAAACACCATATATTTT.

The V gene is TRBV11-2, the J gene TRBJ2-7; 9 bases line up with TRBD1. This CDR3 comprises 18 residues. The germline gives CDR1 SGHAT, CDR2 FQNNGV. The V segment lost 2 bases and the J segment 1 base; nucleotides outside the gene matches: 12. The CDR3 DNA reads TGTGCCAGCAGCTTATCCGCGGCACAGGGGGCTCGTTCCTACGAGCAGTACTTC. It is translated as CASSLSAAQGARSYEQYF.

J is TRBJ2-3 and V is TRBV7-8, with 13 bases identical to TRBD2. Germline lookup yields CDR1 SGHVS and CDR2 FQNEAQ. The CDR3 loop spans 17 amino acids. J lost 4 bases, V lost 5 bases, and 9 bases had no gene match. The chain's CDR3 is CASSALLAGGPPDTQYF. The CDR3 DNA reads as TGTGCCAGCAGCGCCTTACTAGCGGGGGGGCCACCAGATACGCAGTATTTT.

V usage is TRBV7-2 and J usage is TRBJ2-5; unclear D gene. This CDR3 comprises 12 residues. Deletions cut 4 bases from V and 0 bases from J, with 3 bases between. Germline-derived CDR1 and CDR2 are SGHTA and FQGNSA. CDR3 sequence reads: CASSSYQETQYF. CDR3 in DNA: TGTGCCAGCAGCTCCTACCAAGAGACCCAGTACTTC.

This chain joins TRBV5-8 and TRBJ1-1; D is uncertain. CDR1 SGHTS and CDR2 YDEGEE come from the germline V gene. The CDR3 totals 13 residues. V shed 2 bases and J shed 1 base, with 6 bases lying between them. The CDR3 here is CASSFAENTEAFF. CDR3 DNA sequence: TGTGCCAGCAGCTTTGCGGAGAACACTGAAGCTTTCTTT.